This T cell receptor beta chain appears in the sequencing data of a study of cytomegalovirus exposure and HLA in healthy donors. Study results and caveats: Three chains tied to CMV proved CMV antigen-specific in vitro. While the bulk of TCR sequences proved rare, some public TCRs turned up in many donors. The investigators catalogued some 150 TCR beta chains as cytomegalovirus-associated.

This CDR3 comprises 16 residues. The ends were cut back, 0 bases at V and 1 base at J, with 13 bases in the middle. Germline V gene data show CDR1 as MNHEY and CDR2 as SVGAGI. The assay was immunoSEQ multiplex PCR, and TCRdb's table has in-frame clones only and misses some. The table records around 200,000 clones, around 81% of them present only once. Concerning this clone: Its antigen is still unknown.

This sequence was found in a woman under 30 in good health and CMV-seropositive. The material sequenced was PBMCs. V and J are TRBV6-5 and TRBJ2-7; D uncertain. The CDR3 reads CASSYSRRQTSYEQYF. CDR3 in DNA: TGTGCCAGCAGTTACTCGAGAAGGCAGACTTCCTACGAGCAGTACTTC.